This T cell receptor (beta chain) was recorded in a study of blood T cells in healthy people across ages. Through a sample-barcoded 5' primer and a J-beta primer mix, a second PCR was run for roughly 7 to 12 cycles. TCRdb re-derived calls from the 5' RACE reads in MiXCR, one entry per CDR3 protein. The sample records roughly 1.9 million distinct CDR3 sequences, about two fifths being singletons. This clonotype was seen a handful of times. After removal of 1 base from V and 0 bases from J, the junction contained 10 bases not matched to a gene. CDR1 SGHVS and CDR2 FQNEAQ come from the germline V gene. The CDR3 consists of 18 residues.

The chain recombines TRBV7-8 with TRBJ2-3, with 7 bases lining up with TRBD2. The sequence was collected from a human donor in good health. The sequencing input was blood. CDR3 region: CASSLEIVAGESTDTQYF. The CDR3 DNA sequence: TGTGCCAGCAGCTTAGAAATAGTAGCGGGCGAGAGCACAGATACGCAGTATTTT. The variable domain in full, with the rest retrieved from reference TRBV7-8 and TRBJ2-3, is GAGVSQSPRYKVAKRGQDVALRCDPISGHVSLFWYQQALGQGPEFLTYFQNEAQLDKSGLPSDRFFAERPEGSVSTLKIQRTQQEDSAVYLCASSLEIVAGESTDTQYFGPGTRLTVL.